This T cell receptor (beta chain) was sequenced in a study of molecular identifiers for immune sequencing clone quantification. V lost 7 bases to trimming and J lost 5 bases; unmatched junction nucleotides: 18. Germline assignment: CDR1 MNHEY and CDR2 SVGEGT. The CDR3 runs 17 residues. Naive CD8 T cells were FACS-sorted by CD8+CD4-CCR7+CD45RA+ markers. This clonotype was found a few times. Each CDR3 protein gets one entry after TCRdb re-called the PCR reads with MiXCR. The sample contains over 600,000 distinct CDR3 sequences, just under 20% of which appear only once. The receptor's source is a human donor in good health. Some libraries in this study had Jurkat cell RNA spiked in. Sequencing input: naive CD8+ T cells from blood, with Jurkat cell RNA spiked in. Described subset: FACS-sorted CD8+CD4-CCR7+CD45RA+ naive T cells. The chain links TRBV6-2 or TRBV6-3 to TRBJ2-5, with TRBD2 matching over 8 bases. CDR3 nucleotide sequence: TGTGCCAGCAATCTACAACAAGCGGGGGAGTTGTTTGAGACCCAGTACTTC. Translated, it gives CASNLQQAGELFETQYF.